A single sample gave rise to the 13 T cell receptor beta chains below, sequenced in a study of beta chain features in type 1 diabetes (dated by TCRdb to the late 2010s). General study outcomes and caveats: In all four CD4+ subsets, TCRB CDR3 length was moderately but significantly shorter in type 1 diabetes patients.

Preparation of the library involved the immunoSEQ multiplex PCR assay. The entire isolated RNA was reverse transcribed using the High Capacity cDNA Reverse Transcription Kit, and thus expressed TCRB transcripts were sequenced. As stored in TCRdb, this immuneACCESS dataset retains in-frame rearrangements with V and J assigned. A fraction of the clones does not appear; measured against another copy, unresolved V genes explain less than half of the discrepancy, and the remainder lacks a known reason. Within this sample are about 650,000 clones, with around 12% of them counted one time only. The ten largest clones represent about 0.11% of the sample. No cognate antigen is known for these TCRs. The sequenced material came from naive CD4+ T cells from blood. The sample's cell subset or site label, in plain terms: true naive CD4+ T cells. These receptors all come from a man aged 25 to 40 with type 1 diabetes.

This clone has more than one count but fewer than ten. The chain couples TRBV9 to TRBJ1-2; 12 bases align to TRBD1. This CDR3 has 16 residues. Germline V gene sequence: CDR1 SGDLS, CDR2 YYNGEE. J lost 7 bases, V lost 3 bases, and 10 bases had no gene match. Here the CDR3 reads CASSEGQGAQSIGYTF. The DNA of the CDR3 is TGTGCCAGCAGCGAGGGACAGGGGGCGCAGTCAATTGGCTACACCTTC.

This clone was seen a few times. The rearrangement links TRBV7-2 to TRBJ2-2; D is possibly TRBD2 (6 bases). V was trimmed by 1 base and J by 7 bases, leaving 7 bases between them. The CDR3 length is 13 residues. Germline-derived CDR1 and CDR2 are SGHTA and FQGNSA. CDR3 residues: CASSLGLVGELFF. CDR3 nucleotide sequence: TGTGCCAGCAGCTTAGGACTAGTCGGGGAGCTGTTTTTT.

This clone was counted only a few times. V is TRBV5-1 and J is TRBJ2-5, with 12 bases fitting TRBD1. The germline V gene has CDR1 SGHRS and CDR2 YFSETQ. Germline trimming cut 0 bases from V and 5 bases from J; bases unmatched to any gene: 5. CDR3 length: 16 residues. CDR3 residues: CASSLAGTGGAETQYF. DNA for the CDR3: TGCGCCAGCAGCTTGGCCGGGACAGGGGGCGCGGAGACCCAGTACTTC.

This clone was found a few times. V usage is TRBV7-2 and J usage is TRBJ2-1; 7 nucleotides line up with TRBD1. J lost 6 bases, V lost 5 bases, and 4 bases had no gene match. CDR1 is SGHTA and CDR2 is FQGNSA in the germline V gene. The CDR3 runs to 13 residues. The CDR3: CASSNHRGNEQFF. CDR3 nucleotide sequence: TGTGCCAGCAGCAACCACAGGGGCAATGAGCAGTTCTTC.

J is TRBJ1-1 and V is TRBV9; D may be TRBD1 (6 bases). The germline V and J ends were trimmed by 4 bases and 0 bases, with 13 bases remaining between them. The CDR3 sequence is 15 residues long. Germline lookup yields CDR1 SGDLS and CDR2 YYNGEE. In nucleotides, the CDR3 is TGTGCCAGCAGCCCTTTTGGACAGATGAACACTGAAGCTTTCTTT. It codes for CASSPFGQMNTEAFF. Supplemented by reference TRBV9 and TRBJ1-1, the full variable domain reads DSGVTQTPKHLITATGQRVTLRCSPRSGDLSVYWYQQSLDQGLQFLIQYYNGEERAKGNILERFSAQQFPDLHSELNLSSLELGDSALYFCASSPFGQMNTEAFFGQGTRLTVV.

The CDR3 nucleotides read TGTGCCTGGAGTGTACAGGTCGGGAATACGCAGTATTTT. Translating gives CAWSVQVGNTQYF. The V and J genes are TRBV30 and TRBJ2-3; D could derive from TRBD1 or TRBD2 (5 bases each). Trimming removed 0 bases from V and 7 bases from J, with 11 bases in between. Germline CDR1 is GTSNPN and CDR2 is SVGIG (reference sequence). The CDR3 runs to 13 residues. Filled out from reference TRBV30 and TRBJ2-3, the complete variable domain reads SQTIHQWPATLVQPVGSPLSLECTVEGTSNPNLYWYRQAAGRGLQLLFYSVGIGQISSEVPQNLSASRPQDRQFILSSKKLLLSDSGFYLCAWSVQVGNTQYFGPGTRLTVL.

This sequence joins TRBV7-2 and TRBJ2-5; the D is unclear. This CDR3 is built from 16 residues. The V gene lost 1 base and the J gene lost 5 bases, with 17 bases spanning the gap. The germline gives CDR1 SGHTA, CDR2 FQGNSA. Here the CDR3 reads CASSLVAGSRAETQYF. For the CDR3, the DNA is TGTGCCAGCAGCTTAGTCGCCGGTTCTAGAGCGGAGACCCAGTACTTC.

This clone was seen only a few times. The chain employs TRBV5-1 and TRBJ2-7; 14 bases are a match to TRBD2. V gave up 4 bases and J gave up 3 bases; unmatched junction bases: 12. The CDR3 contains 18 residues. CDR1 and CDR2 (germline): SGHRS, YFSETQ. In DNA, the CDR3 is TGCGCCAGCAGCCCGGACAGGGGCGGGACTAGCGGGAGCTACGAGCAGTACTTC. Residues: CASSPDRGGTSGSYEQYF.

This clone has just a few counts. The chain joins TRBV6-1 to TRBJ2-5; 14 nucleotides match TRBD2. V shed 4 bases and J 5 bases; nucleotides not matched to a gene: 12. The CDR3 consists of 18 residues. CDR1 MNHNS and CDR2 SASEGT come from the germline V gene. The CDR3 loop reads CASSAGLAGARGWETQYF. CDR3 sequence (DNA): TGTGCCAGCAGTGCGGGACTAGCGGGGGCCCGCGGCTGGGAGACCCAGTACTTC.

This clone was counted only a few times. The genes are TRBV4-2 and TRBJ1-1; D call uncertain. Germline V CDR1 and CDR2: LGHNA, YNFKEQ. Trimming pared 4 bases from V and 9 bases from J, leaving 15 bases between. The CDR3 has 13 amino acids. The CDR3 DNA is TGTGCCAGCAGCCGGGATTCCGGGCCCCAAGCTTTCTTT. Its translation is CASSRDSGPQAFF.

The rearrangement links TRBV27 to TRBJ2-6; 7 bases fit TRBD2. Germline values: CDR1 MNHEY, CDR2 SMNVEV (reference sequence). V gave up 2 bases and J gave up 4 bases; unmatched junction bases: 11. This CDR3 is 18 amino acids long. The CDR3 DNA is TGTGCCAGCAGTTTACGGCTAGCGGCTGGATCGGGGGCCAACGTCCTGACTTTC. It specifies CASSLRLAAGSGANVLTF.

There are a few counts of this clone. CDR3 sequence reads: CATSRADGSNQPQHF. DNA of the CDR3: TGTGCCACCAGCAGAGCGGATGGGAGCAATCAGCCCCAGCATTTT. J is TRBJ1-5 and V is TRBV15; D is unclear. The CDR3 consists of 15 residues. In germline, CDR1 is LNHNV, CDR2 YYDKDF (reference sequence). V was cut by 1 base and J by 1 base, with 8 bases left in between.

The rearrangement links TRBV7-2 to TRBJ1-2; no clear D. This CDR3 is built from 13 residues. Germline values: CDR1 SGHTA, CDR2 FQGNSA. With 5 bases removed from V and 6 bases from J, the gap between germline ends came to 13 bases. Here the CDR3 DNA reads TGTGCCAGCAGCCGAATGCGGTACGATGGCTACACCTTC. Encoded protein: CASSRMRYDGYTF.